This is a list of T cell receptor beta chains from one sample in a study of T cells in Graves' hyperthyroidism and ophthalmopathy. TCRdb reprocessed the multiplex PCR reads via MiXCR and lists one record per CDR3 protein. The table includes 650,000 to 700,000 distinct CDR3 sequences, 15% to 20% detected once. The sequencing sample was made of blood. Receptors were obtained from a man aged 50 to 60 with Graves' hyperthyroidism. CDR3s leave out the opening cysteine and the closing phenylalanine or tryptophan.

j_gene: TRBJ2-1; v_gene: TRBV20-1; CDR3aa: SYYWSSYNEQF
j_gene: TRBJ1-1; v_gene: TRBV24-1; CDR3aa: ATSEGGSEAF
j_gene: TRBJ2-1; v_gene: TRBV28; CDR3aa: ASSSRLAGTYNEQF
j_gene: TRBJ2-7; v_gene: TRBV28; CDR3aa: ASRTSGTGSYEQY
j_gene: TRBJ2-3; v_gene: TRBV5-1; CDR3aa: ASSGSGAPSDTQY
j_gene: TRBJ2-2; v_gene: TRBV28; CDR3aa: ASSSPYSDRGLVGELF
j_gene: TRBJ1-2; v_gene: TRBV7-9; CDR3aa: ASSSTGRRNYGYT
j_gene: TRBJ2-1; v_gene: TRBV13; CDR3aa: ASSLGRRGLAYNEQF
j_gene: TRBJ2-1; v_gene: TRBV20-1; CDR3aa: SASRRLAGPYNEQF
j_gene: TRBJ2-5; v_gene: TRBV28; CDR3aa: ASSPGTGRETQY
j_gene: TRBJ2-7; v_gene: TRBV20-1; CDR3aa: SARDRGGFEQY
j_gene: TRBJ1-4; v_gene: TRBV7-2; CDR3aa: ASSSELNEKLF
j_gene: TRBJ2-5; v_gene: TRBV20-1; CDR3aa: SARLSGTSGRETQY
j_gene: TRBJ1-5; v_gene: TRBV28; CDR3aa: ASSQRGTPQPQH
j_gene: TRBJ1-4; v_gene: TRBV5-4; CDR3aa: ASSSRTTGEKLF
j_gene: TRBJ2-2; v_gene: TRBV25-1; CDR3aa: ASSATDRNTGELF
j_gene: TRBJ2-1; v_gene: TRBV10-3; CDR3aa: AISESGPSGRWNEQF
j_gene: TRBJ1-5; v_gene: TRBV5-1; CDR3aa: ASSLVPGGGQPQH
j_gene: TRBJ2-5; v_gene: TRBV18; CDR3aa: ASSPVAAQETQY
j_gene: TRBJ2-7; v_gene: TRBV7-3; CDR3aa: ASSLDRGLNEQY
j_gene: TRBJ2-3; v_gene: TRBV29-1; CDR3aa: SAHSGSDTQY
j_gene: TRBJ2-7; v_gene: TRBV2; CDR3aa: ASYSSYEQY
j_gene: TRBJ1-2; v_gene: TRBV28; CDR3aa: ASSLTGYYGYT
j_gene: TRBJ2-1; v_gene: TRBV7-3; CDR3aa: ASSLWSSASSYNEQF
j_gene: TRBJ2-7; v_gene: TRBV2; CDR3aa: ASLDTNYEQY
j_gene: TRBJ1-1; v_gene: TRBV19; CDR3aa: ASSTGLVTEAF
j_gene: TRBJ2-2; v_gene: TRBV6-2/TRBV6-3; CDR3aa: ASSYYGANTGELF